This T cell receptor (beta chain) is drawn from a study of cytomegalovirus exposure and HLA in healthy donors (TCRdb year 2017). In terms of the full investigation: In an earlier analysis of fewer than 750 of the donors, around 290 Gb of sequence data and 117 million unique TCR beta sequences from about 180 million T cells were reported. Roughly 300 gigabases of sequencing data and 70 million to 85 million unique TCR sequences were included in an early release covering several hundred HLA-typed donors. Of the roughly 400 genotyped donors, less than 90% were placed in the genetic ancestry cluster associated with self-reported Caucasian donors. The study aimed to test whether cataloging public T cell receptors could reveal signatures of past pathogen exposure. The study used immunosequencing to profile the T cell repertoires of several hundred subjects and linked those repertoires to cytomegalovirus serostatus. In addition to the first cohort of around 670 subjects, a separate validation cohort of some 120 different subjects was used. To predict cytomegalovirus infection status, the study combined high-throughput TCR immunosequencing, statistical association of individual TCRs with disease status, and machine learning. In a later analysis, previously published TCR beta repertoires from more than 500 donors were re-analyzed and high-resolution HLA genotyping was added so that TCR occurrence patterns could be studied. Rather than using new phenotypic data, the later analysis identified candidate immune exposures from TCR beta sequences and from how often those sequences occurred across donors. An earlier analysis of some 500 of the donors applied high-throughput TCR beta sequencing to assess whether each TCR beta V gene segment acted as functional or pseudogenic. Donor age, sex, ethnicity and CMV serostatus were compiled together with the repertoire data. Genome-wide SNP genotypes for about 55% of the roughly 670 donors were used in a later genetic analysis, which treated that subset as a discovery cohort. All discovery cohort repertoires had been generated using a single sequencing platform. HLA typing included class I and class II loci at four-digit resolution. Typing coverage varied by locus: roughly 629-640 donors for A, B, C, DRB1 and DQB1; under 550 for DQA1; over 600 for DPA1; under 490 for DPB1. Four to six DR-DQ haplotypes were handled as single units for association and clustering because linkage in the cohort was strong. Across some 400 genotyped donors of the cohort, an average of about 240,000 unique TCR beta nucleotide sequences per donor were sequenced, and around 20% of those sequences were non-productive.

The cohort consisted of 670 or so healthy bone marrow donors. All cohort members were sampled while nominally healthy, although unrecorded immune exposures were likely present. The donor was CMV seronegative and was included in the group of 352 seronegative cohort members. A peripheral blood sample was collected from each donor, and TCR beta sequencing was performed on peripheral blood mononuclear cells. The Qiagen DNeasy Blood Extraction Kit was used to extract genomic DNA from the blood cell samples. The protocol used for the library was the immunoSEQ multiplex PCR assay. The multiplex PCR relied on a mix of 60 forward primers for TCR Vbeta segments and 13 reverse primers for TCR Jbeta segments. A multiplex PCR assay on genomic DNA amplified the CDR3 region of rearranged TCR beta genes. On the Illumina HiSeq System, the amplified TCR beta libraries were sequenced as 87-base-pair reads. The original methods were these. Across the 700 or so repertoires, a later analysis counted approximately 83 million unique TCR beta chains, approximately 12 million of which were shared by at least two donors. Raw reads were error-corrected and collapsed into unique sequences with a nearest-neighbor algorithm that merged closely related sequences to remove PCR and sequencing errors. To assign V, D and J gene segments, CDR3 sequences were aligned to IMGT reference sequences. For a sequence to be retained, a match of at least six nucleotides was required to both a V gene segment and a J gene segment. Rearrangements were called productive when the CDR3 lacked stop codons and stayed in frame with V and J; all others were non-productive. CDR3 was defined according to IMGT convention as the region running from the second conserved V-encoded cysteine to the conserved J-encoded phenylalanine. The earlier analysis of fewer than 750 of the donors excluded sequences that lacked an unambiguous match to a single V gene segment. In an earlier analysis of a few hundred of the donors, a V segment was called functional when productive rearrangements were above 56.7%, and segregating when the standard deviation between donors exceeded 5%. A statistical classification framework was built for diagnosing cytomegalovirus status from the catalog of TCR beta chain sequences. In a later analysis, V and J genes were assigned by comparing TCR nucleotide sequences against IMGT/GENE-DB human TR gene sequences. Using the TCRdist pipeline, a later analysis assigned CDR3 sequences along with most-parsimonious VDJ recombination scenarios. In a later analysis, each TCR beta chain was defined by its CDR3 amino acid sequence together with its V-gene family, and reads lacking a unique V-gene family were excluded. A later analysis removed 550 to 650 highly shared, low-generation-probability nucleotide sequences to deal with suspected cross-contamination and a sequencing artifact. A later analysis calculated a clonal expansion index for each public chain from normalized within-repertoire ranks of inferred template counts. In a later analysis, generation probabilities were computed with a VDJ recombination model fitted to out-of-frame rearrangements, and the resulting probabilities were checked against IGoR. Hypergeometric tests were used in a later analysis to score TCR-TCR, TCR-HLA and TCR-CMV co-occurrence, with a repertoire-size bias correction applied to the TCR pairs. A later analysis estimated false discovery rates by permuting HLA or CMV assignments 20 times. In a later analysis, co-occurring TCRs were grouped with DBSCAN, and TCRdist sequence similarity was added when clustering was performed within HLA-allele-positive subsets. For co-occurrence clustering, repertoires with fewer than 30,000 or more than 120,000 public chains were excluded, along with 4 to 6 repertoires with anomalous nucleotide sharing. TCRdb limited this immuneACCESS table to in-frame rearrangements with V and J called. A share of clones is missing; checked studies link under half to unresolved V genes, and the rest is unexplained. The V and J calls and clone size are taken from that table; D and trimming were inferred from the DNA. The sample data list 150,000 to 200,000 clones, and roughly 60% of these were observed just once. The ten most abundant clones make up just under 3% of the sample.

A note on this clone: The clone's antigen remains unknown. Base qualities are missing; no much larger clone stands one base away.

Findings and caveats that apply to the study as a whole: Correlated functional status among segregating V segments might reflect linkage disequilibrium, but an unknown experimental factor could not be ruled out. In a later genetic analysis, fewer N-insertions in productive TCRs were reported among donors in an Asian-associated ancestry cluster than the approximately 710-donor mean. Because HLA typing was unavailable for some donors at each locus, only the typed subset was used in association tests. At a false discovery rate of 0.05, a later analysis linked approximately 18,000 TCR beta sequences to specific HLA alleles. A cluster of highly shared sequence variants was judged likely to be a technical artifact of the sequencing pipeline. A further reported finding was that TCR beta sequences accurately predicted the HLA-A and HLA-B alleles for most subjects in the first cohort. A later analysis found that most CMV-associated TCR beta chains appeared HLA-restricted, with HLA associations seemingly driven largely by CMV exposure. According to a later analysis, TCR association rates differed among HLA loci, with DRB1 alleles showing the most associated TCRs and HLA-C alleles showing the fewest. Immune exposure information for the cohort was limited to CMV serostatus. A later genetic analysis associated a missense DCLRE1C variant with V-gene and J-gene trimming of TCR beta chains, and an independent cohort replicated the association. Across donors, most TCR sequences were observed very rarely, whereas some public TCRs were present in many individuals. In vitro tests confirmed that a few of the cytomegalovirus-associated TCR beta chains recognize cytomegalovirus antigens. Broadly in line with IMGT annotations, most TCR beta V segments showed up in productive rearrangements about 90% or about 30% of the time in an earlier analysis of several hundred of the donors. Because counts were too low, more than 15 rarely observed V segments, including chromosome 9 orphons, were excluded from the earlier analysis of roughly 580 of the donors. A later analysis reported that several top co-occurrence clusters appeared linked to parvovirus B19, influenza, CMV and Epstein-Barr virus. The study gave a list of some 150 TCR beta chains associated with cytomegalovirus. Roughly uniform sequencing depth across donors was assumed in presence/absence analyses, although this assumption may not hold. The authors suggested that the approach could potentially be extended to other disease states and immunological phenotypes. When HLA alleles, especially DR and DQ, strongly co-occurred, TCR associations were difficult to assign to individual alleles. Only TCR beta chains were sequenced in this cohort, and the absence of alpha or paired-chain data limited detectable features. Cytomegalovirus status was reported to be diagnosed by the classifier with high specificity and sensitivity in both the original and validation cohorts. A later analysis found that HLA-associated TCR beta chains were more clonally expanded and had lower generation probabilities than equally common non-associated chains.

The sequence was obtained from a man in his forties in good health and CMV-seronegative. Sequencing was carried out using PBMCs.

The sequence in DNA is TGCGCCAGCAGCTTTAACCCGGGACAGATTGAAGCTTTCTTT. Translated, it gives CASSFNPGQIEAFF. Here the chain combines TRBV5-1 and TRBJ1-1, with TRBD1 matching 7 junction bases. Taken from cysteine to phenylalanine, the CDR3 has 14 residues. Just CDR3 DNA is preserved here, 42 bases in frame from base 1. CDR1 and CDR2 are drawn from the germline V gene: SGHRS, YFSETQ. Trimming leaves V shorter by 2 bases and J shorter by 7 bases, with the junction holding 8 bases beyond the gene matches. The CDR3, completed at both ends by the reference TRBV5-1 and TRBJ1-1 genes, gives the full variable domain KAGVTQTPRYLIKTRGQQVTLSCSPISGHRSVSWYQQTPGQGLQFLFEYFSETQRNKGNFPGRFSGRQFSNSRSEMNVSTLELGDSALYLCASSFNPGQIEAFFGQGTRLTVV.